This TCR beta chain was profiled in a study of CD8 T cells in Susac syndrome. Looking at the study overall: Sequenced Susac syndrome patients included roughly 6 with active disease and under ten who were in remission.

RNA was extracted with the RNeasy kit, and a quantity of roughly 0.5 to 1 ug was reverse transcribed using random hexamers. One entry per CDR3 protein, called by TCRdb with MiXCR from the immunoSEQ multiplex PCR reads. The sample has approximately 94,000 distinct CDR3 sequences; nearly 97% are singletons. Study-level findings and limits: In total CD8+ repertoires, more than 15 Susac-specific public clones were found, and CD8+ TEMRA repertoires had about 5.

This clonotype was recorded only once. Its target is not known. Sequenced material: CD8+ T cells from PBMCs. The source is a human donor with Susac syndrome.

The CDR3 loop reads CASSFQGGYGYTF. The CDR3 bases are TGTGCCAGCAGCTTCCAGGGCGGCTATGGCTACACCTTC. V gene TRBV5-6 combines with J gene TRBJ1-2, with D possibly matching TRBD1 (5 bases). CDR3 size: 13 residues. Trimming took off 2 bases at V and 4 bases at J, with 9 bases between the two ends. Germline V lookup: CDR1 SGHDT, CDR2 YYEEEE.